This T cell receptor (beta chain) was identified in a study of CD8+ T cells in alopecia areata. Across the whole study: Twice daily, treated patients received 5 to 10 mg of oral tofacitinib. Tofacitinib treatment spanned 6 to 18 months, with 6 months off drug afterward.

The authors extracted RNA and reverse transcribed it into cDNA as the sequencing template. Sequencing was performed with immunoSEQ multiplex PCR; in TCRdb, only in-frame clones are kept and a portion is missing. Of some 170,000 clones listed, less than 80% are singletons. Germline loops: CDR1 MNHNS, CDR2 SASEGT. The CDR3 runs 12 residues. V lost 6 bases, J lost 5 bases, and 10 bases lay in between. Sequenced here: CD8+ T cells sorted from blood, sampled at week 0. This sequence joins TRBV6-1 and TRBJ2-5; D is unresolved. This receptor was taken from a human donor with alopecia areata. The CDR3 reads CASRESRETQYF. CDR3 in DNA: TGTGCCAGCAGGGAGTCGCGGGAGACCCAGTACTTC.